This T cell receptor beta chain was sequenced for a study of blood T cell repertoires in COVID-19. Study as a whole: Whether acute or convalescent, the COVID-19 samples came from the United States, Italy and Spain. PBMCs, B-cell-depleted T cells, or T cells provided the cDNA or gDNA that made up the material.

Trimming took 3 bases from V and 4 from J; bases not matched to a gene: 6. This CDR3 is built from 15 residues. Germline V gene data show CDR1 as KGHSH and CDR2 as LQKENI. Clinical history reported by participants formed the basis on which cohorts were assigned. Sequencing was performed with immunoSEQ multiplex PCR; in TCRdb, only in-frame clones are kept and a portion is missing. The table records some 200,000 clones, roughly 87% of them present only once. The rearrangement joins TRBV18 to TRBJ2-5, with 9 bases that match TRBD1. Sequences were obtained from PBMCs or T cells enriched from blood (not recorded which). The sequence was obtained from a man younger than 35 with acute COVID-19. CDR3 DNA sequence: TGTGCCAGCTCACCCTTGGACAGGGGAGGAGAGACCCAGTACTTC. Protein: CASSPLDRGGETQYF.